These 3 T cell receptor beta chains were sequenced from one sample in a study of control samples from healthy donors and cancer patients (dated by TCRdb to about 2020). Libraries were constructed by the immunoSEQ multiplex PCR assay. This is the immuneACCESS table as TCRdb keeps it, with only in-frame sequences that have V and J called. A part of the clones is gone; compared with another copy, unresolved V genes explain less than half, and the rest is unexplained. This sample holds about 140,000 clones; around 94% were observed only once. The ten largest clonotypes hold approximately 14% of the sample. Material for sequencing was blood. Source of these receptors: a man in his forties or fifties in good health.

In regard to this clone: At one of its ends the junction is not consistent with the germline gene, which may arise from a read error. This chain connects TRBV7-7 to TRBJ2-1; perhaps TRBD2 as D (5 bases). This CDR3 is 14 amino acids long. Germline V lookup: CDR1 SSHAT, CDR2 FNYEAQ (reference sequence). The CDR3 DNA sequence: TGTGCTAGCAGCTTAGACCGCTTAGCGCGTGAGCAGTTCTTC. Its protein product is CASSLDRLAREQFF.

This chain connects TRBV7-2 to TRBJ1-3; no clear D. This CDR3 is built from 17 residues. Germline V gene sequence: CDR1 SGHTA, CDR2 FQGNSA. V lost 1 base to trimming and J lost 2 bases, with 15 bases between them. In nucleotides, the CDR3 is TGTGCCAGCAGCTTAGATTTTGCGGGTGTAGCTGGAAACACCATATATTTT. It encodes CASSLDFAGVAGNTIYF.

J is TRBJ2-1 and V is TRBV24-1; 10 nucleotides line up with TRBD2. With 1 base clipped from V and 9 bases from J, the junction kept 5 bases outside the gene matches. The germline CDR1 and CDR2 sequences are KGHDR and SFDVKD. There are 15 residues in the CDR3. The CDR3 reads CATSDLAGGGSEQFF. In DNA, the CDR3 is TGTGCCACCAGTGATTTAGCGGGAGGGGGCAGTGAGCAGTTCTTC.